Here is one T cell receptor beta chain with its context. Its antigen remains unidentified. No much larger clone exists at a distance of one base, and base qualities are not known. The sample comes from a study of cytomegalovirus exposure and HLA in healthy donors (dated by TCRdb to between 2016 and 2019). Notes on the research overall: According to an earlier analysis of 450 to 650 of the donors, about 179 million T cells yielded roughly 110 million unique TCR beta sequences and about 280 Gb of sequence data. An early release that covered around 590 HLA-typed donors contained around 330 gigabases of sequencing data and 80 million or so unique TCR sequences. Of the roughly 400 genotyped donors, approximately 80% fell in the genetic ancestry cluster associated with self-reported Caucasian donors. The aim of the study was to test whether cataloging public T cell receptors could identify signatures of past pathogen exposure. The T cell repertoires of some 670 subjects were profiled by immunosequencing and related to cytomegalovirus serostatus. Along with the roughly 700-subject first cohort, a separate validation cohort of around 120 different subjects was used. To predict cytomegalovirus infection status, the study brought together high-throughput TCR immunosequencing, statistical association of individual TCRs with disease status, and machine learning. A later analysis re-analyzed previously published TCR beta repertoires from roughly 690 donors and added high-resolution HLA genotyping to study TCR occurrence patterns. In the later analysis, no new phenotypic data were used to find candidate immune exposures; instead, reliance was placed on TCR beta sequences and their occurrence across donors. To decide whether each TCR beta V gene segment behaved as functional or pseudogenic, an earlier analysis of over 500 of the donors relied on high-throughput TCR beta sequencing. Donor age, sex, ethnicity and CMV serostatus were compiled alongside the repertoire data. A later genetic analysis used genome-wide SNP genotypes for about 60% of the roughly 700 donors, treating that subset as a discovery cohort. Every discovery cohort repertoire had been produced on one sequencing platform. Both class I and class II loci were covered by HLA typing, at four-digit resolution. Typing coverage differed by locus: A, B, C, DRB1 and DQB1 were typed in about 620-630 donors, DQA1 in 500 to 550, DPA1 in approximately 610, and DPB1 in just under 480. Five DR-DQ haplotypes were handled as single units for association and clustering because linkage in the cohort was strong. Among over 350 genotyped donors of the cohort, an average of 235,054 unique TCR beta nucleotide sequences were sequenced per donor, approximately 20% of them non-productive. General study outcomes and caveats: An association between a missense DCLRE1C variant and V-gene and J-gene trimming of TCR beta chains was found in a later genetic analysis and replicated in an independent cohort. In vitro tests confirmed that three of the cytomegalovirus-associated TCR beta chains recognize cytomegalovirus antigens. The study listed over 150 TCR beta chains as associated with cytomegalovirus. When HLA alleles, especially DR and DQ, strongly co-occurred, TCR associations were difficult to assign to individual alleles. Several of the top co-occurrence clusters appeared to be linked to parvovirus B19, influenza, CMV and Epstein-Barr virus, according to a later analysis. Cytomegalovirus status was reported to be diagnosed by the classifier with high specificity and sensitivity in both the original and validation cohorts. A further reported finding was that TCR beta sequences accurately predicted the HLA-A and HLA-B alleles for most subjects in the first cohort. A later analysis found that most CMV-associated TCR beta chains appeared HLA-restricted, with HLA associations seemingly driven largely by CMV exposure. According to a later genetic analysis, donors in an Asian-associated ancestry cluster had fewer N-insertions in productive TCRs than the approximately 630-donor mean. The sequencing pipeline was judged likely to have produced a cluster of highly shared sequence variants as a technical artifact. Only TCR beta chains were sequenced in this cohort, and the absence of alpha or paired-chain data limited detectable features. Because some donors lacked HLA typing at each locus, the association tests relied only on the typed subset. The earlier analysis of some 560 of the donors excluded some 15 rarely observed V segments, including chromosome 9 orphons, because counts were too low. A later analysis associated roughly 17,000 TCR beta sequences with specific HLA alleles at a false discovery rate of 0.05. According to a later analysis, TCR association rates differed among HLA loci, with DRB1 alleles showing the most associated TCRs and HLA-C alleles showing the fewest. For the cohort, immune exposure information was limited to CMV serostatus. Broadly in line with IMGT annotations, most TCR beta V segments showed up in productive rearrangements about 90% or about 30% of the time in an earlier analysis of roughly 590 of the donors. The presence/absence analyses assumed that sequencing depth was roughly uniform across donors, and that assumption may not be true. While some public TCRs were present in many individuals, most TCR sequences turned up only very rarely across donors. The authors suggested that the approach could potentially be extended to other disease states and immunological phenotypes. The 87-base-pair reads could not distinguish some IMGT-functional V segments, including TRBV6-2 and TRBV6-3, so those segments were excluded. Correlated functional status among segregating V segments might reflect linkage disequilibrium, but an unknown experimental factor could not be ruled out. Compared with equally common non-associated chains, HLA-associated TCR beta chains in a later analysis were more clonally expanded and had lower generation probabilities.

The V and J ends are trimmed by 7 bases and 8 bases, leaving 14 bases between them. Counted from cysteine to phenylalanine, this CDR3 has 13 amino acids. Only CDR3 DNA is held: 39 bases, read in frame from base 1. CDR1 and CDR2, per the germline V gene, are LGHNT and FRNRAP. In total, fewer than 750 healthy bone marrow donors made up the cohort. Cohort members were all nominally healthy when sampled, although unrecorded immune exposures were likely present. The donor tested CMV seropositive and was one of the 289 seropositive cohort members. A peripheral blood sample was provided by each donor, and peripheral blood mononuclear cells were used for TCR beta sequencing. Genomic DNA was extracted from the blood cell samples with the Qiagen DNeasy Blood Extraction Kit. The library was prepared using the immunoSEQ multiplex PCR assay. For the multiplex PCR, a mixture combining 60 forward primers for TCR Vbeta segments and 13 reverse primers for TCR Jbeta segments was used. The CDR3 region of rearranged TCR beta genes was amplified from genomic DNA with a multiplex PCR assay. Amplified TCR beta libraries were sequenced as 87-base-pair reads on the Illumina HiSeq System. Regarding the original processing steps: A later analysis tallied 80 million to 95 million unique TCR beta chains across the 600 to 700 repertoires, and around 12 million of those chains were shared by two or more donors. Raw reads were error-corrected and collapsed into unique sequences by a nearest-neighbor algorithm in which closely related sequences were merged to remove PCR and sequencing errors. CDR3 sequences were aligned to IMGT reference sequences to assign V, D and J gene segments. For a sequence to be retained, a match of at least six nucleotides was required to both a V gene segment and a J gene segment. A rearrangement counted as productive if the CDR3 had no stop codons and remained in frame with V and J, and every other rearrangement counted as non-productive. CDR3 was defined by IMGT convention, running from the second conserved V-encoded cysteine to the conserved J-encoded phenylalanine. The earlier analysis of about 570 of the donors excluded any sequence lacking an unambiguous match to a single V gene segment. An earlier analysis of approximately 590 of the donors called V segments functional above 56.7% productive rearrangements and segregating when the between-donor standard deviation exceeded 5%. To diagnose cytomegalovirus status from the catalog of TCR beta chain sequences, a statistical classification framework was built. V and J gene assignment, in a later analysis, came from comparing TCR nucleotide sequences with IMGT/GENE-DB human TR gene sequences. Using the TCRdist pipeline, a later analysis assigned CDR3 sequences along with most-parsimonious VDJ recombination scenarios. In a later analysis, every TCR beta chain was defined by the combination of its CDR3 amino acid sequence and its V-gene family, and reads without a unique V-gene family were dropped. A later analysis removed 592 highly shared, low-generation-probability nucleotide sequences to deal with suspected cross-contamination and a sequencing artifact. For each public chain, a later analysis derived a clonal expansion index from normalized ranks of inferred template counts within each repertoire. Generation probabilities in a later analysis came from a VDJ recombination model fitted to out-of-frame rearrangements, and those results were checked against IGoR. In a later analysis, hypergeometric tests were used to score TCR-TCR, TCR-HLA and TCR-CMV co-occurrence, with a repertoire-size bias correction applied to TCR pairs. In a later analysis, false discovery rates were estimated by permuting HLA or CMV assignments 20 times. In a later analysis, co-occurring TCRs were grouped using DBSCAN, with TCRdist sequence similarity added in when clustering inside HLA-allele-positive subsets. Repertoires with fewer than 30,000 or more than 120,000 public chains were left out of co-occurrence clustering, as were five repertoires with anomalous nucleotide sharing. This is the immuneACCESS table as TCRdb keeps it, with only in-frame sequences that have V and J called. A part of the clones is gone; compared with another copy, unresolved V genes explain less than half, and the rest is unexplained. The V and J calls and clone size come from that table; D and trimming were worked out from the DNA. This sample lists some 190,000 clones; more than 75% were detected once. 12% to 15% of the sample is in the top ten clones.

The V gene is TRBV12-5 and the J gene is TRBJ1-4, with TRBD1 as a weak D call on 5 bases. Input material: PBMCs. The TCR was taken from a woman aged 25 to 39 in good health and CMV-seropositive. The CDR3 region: CASASGSDEKLFF. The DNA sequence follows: TGTGCTAGTGCCTCAGGGTCAGACGAAAAACTGTTTTTT. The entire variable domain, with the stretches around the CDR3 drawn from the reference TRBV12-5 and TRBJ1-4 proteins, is DARVTQTPRHKVTEMGQEVTMRCQPILGHNTVFWYRQTMMQGLELLAYFRNRAPLDDSGMPKDRFSAEMPDATLATLKIQPSEPRDSAVYFCASASGSDEKLFFGSGTQLSVL.